This T cell receptor (beta chain) is drawn from a study of T cell clonotyping in hematopoietic cell transplantation. V lost 5 bases to trimming and J lost 4 bases; unmatched junction nucleotides: 6. The CDR3 loop spans 15 amino acids. Germline-derived CDR1 and CDR2 are SGHVS and FQNEAQ. Time point here: recipient sample about 28 days before transplant, after cytoreduction. Concerning this clone: Its specificity is not known.

Regarding the study as a whole: Broader posttransplant TCR repertoire diversity was predicted by graft donor and pretransplant recipient Inverse Simpson Index values. Few recipient clonotypes overlapped donors; over 95% were de novo at given depth.

The repertoire was sequenced with immunoSEQ multiplex PCR; TCRdb's copy has only in-frame clones and lacks some. The repertoire holds over 45,000 clones, with just over 85% as singletons. This chain links TRBV7-8 with TRBJ2-3; TRBD1 matches 10 bases. The sequencing here drew on peripheral blood mononuclear cells, taken before stem cell transplant. The sequence was collected from a man in his 60s with biphenotypic leukemia. Some clones in this sample may be carry-over from other donors' samples. The CDR3 protein is CASSTTGTGADTQYF. The CDR3 region has the DNA TGTGCCAGCAGCACGACAGGGACAGGGGCAGATACGCAGTATTTT.